Below are 23 T cell receptor beta chains sequenced from a single sample in a study of CD8 T cells in Susac syndrome. Reverse transcription of roughly 0.5 to 1 ug RNA was carried out with random hexamers. TCRdb called the immunoSEQ multiplex PCR reads again in MiXCR, with one record for every CDR3 protein. The sample consists of 200,000 or so distinct CDR3 sequences, over 90% of them appearing once. The sample comprised CD4+ T cells from PBMCs. The receptors stem from a human donor with multiple sclerosis.

Note on this clonotype: The germline gene is not matched at one end of the junction; a read error may be the cause. This rearrangement joins TRBV5-1 to TRBJ2-7; 7 positions match TRBD2. The CDR3 has 14 amino acids. From germline, CDR1 is SGHRS and CDR2 YFSETQ. The CDR3 DNA follows: TGTGCCAGCAGTTTGGGGGGGAGCTCCTACGAGCAGTACTTC. This encodes CASSLGGSSYEQYF. Complete variable domain (other parts from reference TRBV5-1 and TRBJ2-7): KAGVTQTPRYLIKTRGQQVTLSCSPISGHRSVSWYQQTPGQGLQFLFEYFSETQRNKGNFPGRFSGRQFSNSRSEMNVSTLELGDSALYLCASSLGGSSYEQYFGPGTRLTVT.

The chain carries TRBV25-1 and TRBJ2-1; 11 bases line up with TRBD2. This CDR3 contains 16 residues. Germline V gene data show CDR1 as MGHDK and CDR2 as SYGVNS. After removal of 3 bases from V and 4 bases from J, the junction contained 5 bases not matched to a gene. CDR3 DNA sequence: TGTGCCAGCAGTGACCCCGGGACTAGCGGATACAATGAGCAGTTCTTC. Its translation: CASSDPGTSGYNEQFF.

The chain has TRBV28 and TRBJ2-4; D unclear. V lost 3 bases and J lost 13, with 10 bases in between. Germline V gene lookup returns CDR1 MDHEN and CDR2 SYDVKM. CDR3 length equals 11 residues. The CDR3 loop reads CASSFLDTQYF. DNA of the CDR3: TGTGCCAGCAGTTTCCTCGACACACAGTACTTC.

The genes are TRBV5-1 and TRBJ2-3, with D hard to call. Trimming removed 4 bases from V and 6 bases from J, with 12 bases in between. Germline V CDR1 and CDR2: SGHRS, YFSETQ. This CDR3 region has 13 residues. The CDR3 spells CASSDAPADTQYF. CDR3 nucleotides: TGCGCCAGCAGCGACGCCCCCGCGGATACGCAGTATTTT.

The chain recombines TRBV7-8 with TRBJ2-5, with D maybe TRBD2 (5 bases). From germline, CDR1 is SGHVS and CDR2 FQNEAQ. Trimming shortened V by 5 bases and J by 4 bases, and 17 bases separated the two germline ends. The CDR3 covers 15 residues. The CDR3 loop is CASSLGHGVGETQYF. In DNA form, the CDR3 reads TGTGCCAGCAGCCTAGGGCACGGGGTGGGAGAGACCCAGTACTTC.

The chain recombines TRBV25-1 with TRBJ2-3; 9 bases line up with TRBD2. J lost 3 bases, V lost 7 bases, and 8 bases had no gene match. Germline V gives CDR1 MGHDK, CDR2 SYGVNS. This CDR3 region has 15 residues. The CDR3, as DNA: TGTGCCAGCACCCCTGGCGGGGGGGTTACAGATACGCAGTATTTT. Protein sequence: CASTPGGGVTDTQYF.

In this sample, this clonotype turned up a few times. J is TRBJ2-5 and V is TRBV3-1, with 7 bases that match TRBD2. The CDR3 loop spans 15 amino acids. V shed 6 bases, J shed 1 base, and the junction held 8 bases outside the gene matches. Germline V gene lookup returns CDR1 LGHDT and CDR2 YNNKEL (reference sequence). CDR3 residues: CASSLRLAGQETQYF. CDR3 coding DNA: TGTGCCAGCAGTTTAAGACTAGCAGGCCAAGAGACCCAGTACTTC.

The DNA for the CDR3 is TGCAGTGCAAGGTCCGCGGGAGGAGGCAACGAGCAGTACTTC. Amino acid sequence: CSARSAGGGNEQYF. The rearrangement uses TRBV20-1 and TRBJ2-7, with 8 bases fitting TRBD2. J gave up 5 bases and V 6 bases, and 12 bases lay outside the gene matches. CDR1 is DFQATT, CDR2 SNEGSKA, per germline (reference sequence). The CDR3 has 14 amino acids.

The gene calls are TRBV6-5 and TRBJ1-2; 7 nucleotides line up with TRBD1. CDR3 length: 13 residues. Germline CDR1 is MNHEY and CDR2 is SVGAGI. The ends lost 3 bases at V and 4 bases at J; junction bases unmatched: 2. CDR3 DNA: TGTGCCAGCAGTTATCGGGACAGCTATGGCTACACCTTC. Translating it yields CASSYRDSYGYTF.

The gene calls are TRBV3-1 and TRBJ2-1, with D perhaps TRBD1 (6 bases). The germline V gene has CDR1 LGHDT and CDR2 YNNKEL (reference sequence). The V and J ends lost 6 bases and 7 bases respectively, with 19 bases between them. This CDR3 region has 15 residues. The CDR3 loop reads CASSQPGQVRNEQFF. In DNA form, the CDR3 reads TGTGCCAGCAGTCAACCGGGACAAGTACGGAATGAGCAGTTCTTC.

The gene calls are TRBV12-3 or TRBV12-4 and TRBJ1-1; possibly TRBD1 for D (6 bases). V lost 5 bases and J 5 bases, leaving 21 bases between the germline ends. This CDR3 contains 16 residues. Here the CDR3 DNA reads TGTGCCAGCAGTGTGAGCCCCGGGGGGCGAAGGACTGAAGCTTTCTTT. Translation: CASSVSPGGRRTEAFF.

The V gene is TRBV6-6, the J gene TRBJ2-1, with D perhaps TRBD2 (7 bases). The V gene lost 3 bases and the J gene lost 9 bases, with 18 bases spanning the gap. Germline V CDR1 and CDR2: MNHNY, SVGAGI (reference sequence). This CDR3 spans 15 amino acids. In DNA, the CDR3 is TGTGCCAGCAGTTATACCTCGGGGGGCGGGGGTGAGCAGTTCTTC. Translated, it gives CASSYTSGGGGEQFF.

The V and J genes are TRBV5-1 and TRBJ1-1, with D unresolved. The CDR3 spans 17 residues. Trimming took off 0 bases at V and 1 base at J, with 16 bases between the two ends. Germline V gene sequence: CDR1 SGHRS, CDR2 YFSETQ. CDR3 region: CASSLVGHRTTNTEAFF. The CDR3 DNA reads TGCGCCAGCAGCTTGGTAGGGCATAGAACAACGAACACTGAAGCTTTCTTT.

DNA of the CDR3: TGTGCCTGGACTGGAGTTACCGAAGCTTTCTTT. Its protein is CAWTGVTEAFF. V usage is TRBV30 and J usage is TRBJ1-1; no clear D. The CDR3 is 11 residues long. The ends were cut back, 4 bases at V and 8 bases at J, with 11 bases in the middle. The germline CDR1 and CDR2 sequences are GTSNPN and SVGIG (reference sequence).

Remarks on this clonotype: One end of the junction fails to match germline, which may point to a read error. This chain connects TRBV11-2 to TRBJ2-4; a possible D gene is TRBD1 (6 bases). Germline CDR1 is SGHAT and CDR2 is FQNNGV. CDR3 length: 15 residues. This chain's CDR3 is CASSLDLAGAASQWF. CDR3 DNA: TGTGCCAGCAGCTTAGATCTGGCAGGGGCCGCTAGCCAGTGGTTC.

V and J are TRBV7-9 and TRBJ2-1; TRBD1 matches at 7 bases. This CDR3 is 14 amino acids long. From germline, CDR1 is SEHNR and CDR2 FQNEAQ (reference sequence). V was pared by 8 bases and J by 3 bases, with 7 bases of the junction left unmatched. The CDR3 nucleotides read TGTGCCAGCGAAAGGGGGCGGAGCTACAATGAGCAGTTCTTC. It yields the protein CASERGRSYNEQFF.

The chain recombines TRBV2 with TRBJ1-2; D call uncertain. The CDR3 is made up of 12 amino acids. From germline, CDR1 is SNHLY and CDR2 FYNNEI. Trimming took 10 bases from V and 0 from J, leaving 9 bases between them. CDR3 amino acids: CATQETNYGYTF. The CDR3 DNA follows: TGTGCCACCCAGGAGACTAACTATGGCTACACCTTC.

The CDR3 is CASSLVGQNEQFF. Written as DNA, the CDR3 is TGTGCCAGCAGCTTGGTGGGACAGAATGAGCAGTTCTTC. This chain joins TRBV5-6 and TRBJ2-1; 7 nucleotides match TRBD1. This CDR3 region has 13 residues. V gave up 0 bases and J gave up 7 bases; unmatched junction bases: 1. From germline, CDR1 is SGHDT and CDR2 YYEEEE. Supplemented by reference TRBV5-6 and TRBJ2-1, the full variable domain reads DAGVTQSPTHLIKTRGQQVTLRCSPKSGHDTVSWYQQALGQGPQFIFQYYEEEERQRGNFPDRFSGHQFPNYSSELNVNALLLGDSALYLCASSLVGQNEQFFGPGTRLTVL.

The V call is TRBV20-1, the J call TRBJ2-3; D is unclear. CDR3 length: 14 residues. Between the trimmed V and J ends, which lost 7 bases and 2 bases, there was a span of 16 bases. Germline V gene sequence: CDR1 DFQATT, CDR2 SNEGSKA (reference sequence). CDR3 loop: CSVHESKATDTQYF. The CDR3 DNA reads TGCAGTGTTCATGAAAGTAAGGCCACAGATACGCAGTATTTT.

The V gene is TRBV19, the J gene TRBJ2-1; 7 bases are shared with TRBD2. V lost 4 bases and J lost 3; bases outside the gene matches: 3. CDR1 and CDR2 from the germline V gene are LNHDA and SQIVND (reference sequence). This CDR3 is 14 amino acids long. The CDR3 is CASSNQRGYNEQFF. The CDR3 coding sequence is TGTGCCAGTAGTAACCAGCGGGGCTACAATGAGCAGTTCTTC. The whole variable domain, remainder taken from reference TRBV19 and TRBJ2-1, is DGGITQSPKYLFRKEGQNVTLSCEQNLNHDAMYWYRQDPGQGLRLIYYSQIVNDFQKGDIAEGYSVSREKKESFPLTVTSAQKNPTAFYLCASSNQRGYNEQFFGPGTRLTVL.

This clonotype occurred once. The V gene is TRBV20-1, the J gene TRBJ2-7, with TRBD2 as a possible D gene (5 bases). This CDR3 has 14 residues. The V gene's germline CDR1 is DFQATT and CDR2 SNEGSKA (reference sequence). Trimming took off 7 bases at V and 0 bases at J, with 16 bases between the two ends. CDR3 nucleotides: TGCAGTGTCCACCCGGGAACAAGCTCCTACGAGCAGTACTTC. This encodes CSVHPGTSSYEQYF.

This rearrangement joins TRBV3-1 to TRBJ1-5; 8 bases fit TRBD1. CDR3 length: 13 amino acids. From germline, CDR1 is LGHDT and CDR2 YNNKEL (reference sequence). V was clipped by 9 bases and J by 4 bases; unmatched bases: 5. The CDR3 DNA sequence: TGTGCCAGTAGTCGACAGGGGAATCAGCCCCAGCATTTT. This codes for CASSRQGNQPQHF.

The rearrangement links TRBV9 to TRBJ1-2; D gene uncertain. Germline CDR1 and CDR2: SGDLS and YYNGEE. This CDR3 spans 11 amino acids. V was cut by 0 bases and J by 8 bases, with 5 bases left in between. The CDR3 is CASSVDGGYTF. As DNA, the CDR3 is TGTGCCAGCAGCGTAGACGGAGGCTACACCTTC.